The 10 T cell receptor beta chains given below trace back to one sample, sequenced in a study of spatial heterogeneity in lung cancer (dated by TCRdb to about 2019). The method was 5' RACE. Instrument used: NextSeq 500. TCRdb handled the public reads itself, with Q25 trimming in fastp and clone calling in MiXCR, and kept productive beta chains. Rows are combined by CDR3 protein, so each entry shows the most common genes and DNA. Within this sample are around 10,000 distinct CDR3 sequences, with 21% of them counted one time only. The leading ten clones occupy 44% of the sample. In the paper's terms, the time point label means: blood at routine non-recurrence follow-up after resection. The material was PBMCs, obtained at follow-up. Source of these receptors: a male donor with early-stage non-small cell lung cancer.

This clonotype was seen many times. The chain recombines TRBV18 with TRBJ1-2, with D perhaps TRBD1 (5 bases). CDR3 length: 14 residues. Germline CDR1 KGHSH, CDR2 LQKENI. Trimming cost V 3 bases and J 6 bases, with 14 bases left between them. CDR3 protein: CASSPAGTGDGYTF. DNA of the CDR3: TGTGCCAGCTCACCTGCCGGGACGGGAGATGGCTACACCTTC.

This clonotype has more than one count but fewer than ten. The chain is built from TRBV7-2 and TRBJ2-5; tentative D call: TRBD2 (5 bases). There are 11 residues in the CDR3. Trimming pared 6 bases from V and 7 bases from J, leaving 9 bases between. CDR1 and CDR2 from the germline V gene are SGHTA and FQGNSA. For the CDR3, the DNA is TGTGCCAGCAGAGTAGAGGGGACCCAGTACTTC. Translation: CASRVEGTQYF.

In this sample, this clonotype turned up many times. The chain has TRBV20-1 and TRBJ1-1; D is perhaps TRBD1 (5 bases). CDR3 length: 14 residues. The V end lost 2 bases, the J end lost 8 bases, and 18 bases lay between the germline ends. The germline V gene has CDR1 DFQATT and CDR2 SNEGSKA (reference sequence). Here the CDR3 DNA reads TGCAGTGCTAGACGGGGACCGCCCTTGGGGGAAGCTTTCTTT. This sequence encodes CSARRGPPLGEAFF.

This clonotype occurred many times. The chain uses TRBV29-1 and TRBJ1-5; 10 positions agree with TRBD1. V lost 6 bases and J lost 2; bases outside the gene matches: 4. The CDR3 extends over 14 amino acids. The germline V gene has CDR1 SQVTM and CDR2 ANQGSEA. The CDR3 DNA reads TGCAGCGTGGGGACAGGGGAAGGCAATCAGCCCCAGCATTTT. Protein product: CSVGTGEGNQPQHF. Complete variable domain (other parts from reference TRBV29-1 and TRBJ1-5): SAVISQKPSRDICQRGTSLTIQCQVDSQVTMMFWYRQQPGQSLTLIATANQGSEATYESGFVIDKFPISRPNLTFSTLTVSNMSPEDSSIYLCSVGTGEGNQPQHFGDGTRLSIL.

The chain links TRBV6-5 to TRBJ2-1; 7 bases agree with TRBD1. This CDR3 has 15 amino acids. In germline, CDR1 is MNHEY, CDR2 SVGAGI. The ends lost 6 bases at V and 1 base at J; junction bases unmatched: 6. The chain's CDR3 is CASSRQGLSYNEQFF. The CDR3 DNA reads TGTGCCAGCAGCCGACAGGGCCTTTCCTACAATGAGCAGTTCTTC.

This clonotype is labeled as medium-sized. The V and J genes are TRBV28 and TRBJ1-2; 8 nucleotides match TRBD1. Germline V gives CDR1 MDHEN, CDR2 SYDVKM. The CDR3 is made up of 14 amino acids. The V gene end was trimmed by 5 bases and the J gene end by 4 bases; junction bases not matched to a gene: 6. DNA for the CDR3: TGTGCCAGCAGTCCTCACGACAGGGGCTATGGCTACACCTTC. Its protein is CASSPHDRGYGYTF.

This sequence joins TRBV12-3 or TRBV12-4 and TRBJ1-3; D is uncertain. V was pared by 8 bases and J by 4 bases, with 9 bases between. This CDR3 has 12 residues. The CDR3 spells CASSHGGNTIYF. CDR3 DNA sequence: TGTGCCAGCTCCCACGGGGGAAACACCATATATTTT.

This clonotype was counted many times. The chain links TRBV18 to TRBJ2-2; D possibly matches TRBD1 or TRBD2 (5 bases each). V dropped 3 bases and J dropped 4 bases, with 12 bases sitting between them. Per germline, CDR1 KGHSH and CDR2 LQKENI. The CDR3 loop spans 15 amino acids. The CDR3: CASSPQPRGTGELFF. DNA for the CDR3: TGTGCCAGCTCACCCCAACCGAGGGGCACCGGGGAGCTGTTTTTT.

This clonotype was recorded many times. V is TRBV20-1 and J is TRBJ1-2; D may be TRBD1 (6 bases). V was cut by 3 bases and J by 4 bases, with 18 bases left in between. This CDR3 is built from 15 residues. CDR1 is DFQATT and CDR2 is SNEGSKA in the germline V gene (reference sequence). CDR3 sequence (DNA): TGCAGTGCTAGTCCCCTCGTGGGGGCGAGCTATGGCTACACCTTC. Translating it yields CSASPLVGASYGYTF.

The rearrangement uses TRBV29-1 and TRBJ2-2; a weak D match, TRBD2 (7 bases). Looked up from germline, CDR1 is SQVTM and CDR2 is ANQGSEA. This CDR3 contains 16 residues. The ends were cut back, 5 bases at V and 5 bases at J, with 21 bases in the middle. CDR3 nucleotides: TGCAGCGTTCTAAGGGGGGGACGGCCCCAGACCGGGGAGCTGTTTTTT. Translating it yields CSVLRGGRPQTGELFF.